These 32 T cell receptor beta chains share one sample of origin, sequenced in a study of response to subunit inactivated influenza vaccine. Each CDR3 protein gets one entry after TCRdb re-called the RT-PCR reads with MiXCR. The data contain more than 150,000 distinct CDR3 sequences, nearly 9.5% of them seen just once; the ten biggest clones take up approximately 10%. Sequenced material: non-naive T cells sorted from PBMCs, taken on the day of vaccination. All receptors come from a man in his fifties or sixties who received an inactivated influenza vaccine.

This clonotype appeared a few times. The chain is built from TRBV7-2 and TRBJ2-7; 7 bases agree with TRBD2. Trimming took 4 bases from V and 6 from J; bases not matched to a gene: 12. This CDR3 has 15 amino acids. Looked up from germline, CDR1 is SGHTA and CDR2 is FQGNSA. The CDR3 DNA reads as TGTGCCAGCAGCTGGGGATGGACGGGAGGTGCCGAGCAGTACTTC. It codes for CASSWGWTGGAEQYF.

This clonotype was counted ten times or more. The V and J genes are TRBV12-3 or TRBV12-4 and TRBJ1-2, with D uncertain. V gave up 5 bases and J gave up 8 bases, with 12 bases separating them. This CDR3 has 12 amino acids. The CDR3 sequence is CASSPPHGGYTF. CDR3 DNA: TGTGCCAGCAGTCCACCTCACGGGGGCTACACCTTC.

This clonotype was counted many times. The chain links TRBV24-1 to TRBJ2-5; a possible D gene is TRBD2 (5 bases). Looked up from germline, CDR1 is KGHDR and CDR2 is SFDVKD. The CDR3 is 17 amino acids. V was trimmed by 5 bases and J by 2 bases, leaving 20 bases between them. CDR3 in amino acids: CATSAPEGYGPQETQYF. The CDR3 DNA is TGTGCCACCAGTGCCCCTGAGGGATACGGGCCGCAAGAGACCCAGTACTTC.

The chain combines TRBV6-1 with TRBJ2-1; 9 bases align to TRBD2. The trim removed 6 bases at V and 4 bases at J, leaving 7 bases unmatched. The CDR3 has 15 residues. CDR1 is MNHNS, CDR2 SASEGT, per germline. The DNA of the CDR3 is TGTGCCAGCAGAATAGCGGGAGCGACGTACAATGAGCAGTTCTTC. Amino acid sequence: CASRIAGATYNEQFF.

On this clonotype: The junction shows a germline mismatch at one end, possibly a read error. The chain has TRBV12-3 or TRBV12-4 and TRBJ1-3; possibly TRBD1 for D (6 bases). The CDR3 covers 15 residues. CDR3 region: CATSPGQYSGNTIYF. As DNA, the CDR3 is TGTGCCACCAGTCCCGGACAGTACTCTGGAAACACCATATATTTT.

In its sample, this clonotype was seen many times. For the CDR3, the DNA is TGCAGCGTTGAAGATAGACTAGCCGGCTCCTACAATGAGCAGTTCTTC. Its protein is CSVEDRLAGSYNEQFF. The chain is built from TRBV29-1 and TRBJ2-1, with 7 bases aligning to TRBD2. The V segment lost 0 bases and the J segment 0 bases; nucleotides outside the gene matches: 5. Germline CDR1 and CDR2: SQVTM and ANQGSEA. CDR3 size: 16 residues.

Comments on this clonotype: This may be a read error: a much more frequent sequence differs by one nucleotide. V and J are TRBV4-3 and TRBJ2-1; 7 nucleotides match TRBD2. From germline, CDR1 is LGHNA and CDR2 YSLEER. The CDR3 spans 16 residues. In nucleotides, the CDR3 is TGCGCCAGCATCCAAACTCTAGCGGAGAACTACAATGAGCAGTTCTTC. Translating gives CASIQTLAENYNEQFF.

The table lists this clonotype with a few counts. V gene TRBV3-1 combines with J gene TRBJ1-3; unclear D gene. The CDR3 covers 11 residues. The V gene lost 3 bases and the J gene lost 11 bases, with 8 bases spanning the gap. Germline values: CDR1 LGHDT, CDR2 YNNKEL (reference sequence). The CDR3 region is CASSHGPAIYF. Here the CDR3 DNA reads TGTGCCAGCAGCCACGGACCTGCCATATATTTT.

This clonotype was counted ten times or more. The genes are TRBV29-1 and TRBJ2-3, with 9 bases aligning to TRBD2. Losses at the gene ends were 5 bases for V and 1 base for J; bases not matched to a gene: 4. Germline V lookup: CDR1 SQVTM, CDR2 ANQGSEA. The length of the CDR3 is 14 residues. The CDR3 sequence is CSVLSGGRTDTQYF. In DNA, the CDR3 is TGCAGCGTTCTGAGCGGGGGGCGCACAGATACGCAGTATTTT.

This clonotype turned up a few times. J is TRBJ1-1 and V is TRBV18; unclear D gene. V lost 5 bases, J lost 1 base, and 11 bases lay in between. The germline V gene has CDR1 KGHSH and CDR2 LQKENI. The CDR3 spans 14 residues. This chain's CDR3 is CASSTQTGNTEAFF. CDR3 DNA: TGTGCCAGCTCAACACAGACGGGGAACACTGAAGCTTTCTTT.

In this sample, this clonotype turned up a few times. This chain links TRBV21-1 with TRBJ2-2. TRBV21-1 is classified as a pseudogene. The CDR3 runs to 16 residues. CDR3 coding DNA: TGTGCCAGCGTCACCACAAGGACCAAAAACACCGGGGAGCTGTTTTTT. This encodes CASVTTRTKNTGELFF.

V is TRBV6-5 and J is TRBJ1-4, with D unresolved. Between the trimmed V and J ends, which lost 0 bases and 5 bases, there was a span of 10 bases. Germline assignment: CDR1 MNHEY and CDR2 SVGAGI. The CDR3 runs 15 residues. The CDR3 bases are TGTGCCAGCAGTTACTCGATACTGCGCAATGAAAAACTGTTTTTT. Translation gives CASSYSILRNEKLFF.

This clonotype came up many times. The CDR3 DNA reads TGTGCCAGCAGTAATCGGTATGAGCAGTTCTTC. The encoded protein is CASSNRYEQFF. The chain combines TRBV6-6 with TRBJ2-1; D remains unclear. Germline V gives CDR1 MNHNY, CDR2 SVGAGI (reference sequence). The CDR3 length is 11 residues. Trimming took 5 bases from V and 8 from J, leaving 7 bases between them.

This clonotype was found many times. Relative to the germline gene, one junction end is altered; a read error may explain this. The rearrangement uses TRBV5-1 and TRBJ2-2; D might be TRBD1 or TRBD2, each matching 5 bases. The CDR3 sequence is 13 residues long. Germline CDR1 and CDR2: SGHRS and YFSETQ. CDR3 nucleotide sequence: TGTGCCAGCAGTTTTGGGGGCACCGGGGAGCTGTTTTTT. This encodes CASSFGGTGELFF.

In its sample, this clonotype was seen a few times. The chain combines TRBV11-2 with TRBJ1-2; D not certain. Germline V gives CDR1 SGHAT, CDR2 FQNNGV. V was shortened by 0 bases and J by 12 bases, with 14 bases between the two germline ends. The CDR3 contains 13 residues. CDR3 in amino acids: CASSLEAPQPHTF. In nucleotides, the CDR3 is TGTGCCAGCAGCTTAGAGGCACCCCAGCCCCACACCTTC.

This sequence joins TRBV19 and TRBJ2-1, with D uncertain. The germline CDR1 and CDR2 sequences are LNHDA and SQIVND (reference sequence). The CDR3 extends over 16 amino acids. V was clipped by 3 bases and J by 0 bases, with 12 bases between them. The CDR3 DNA is TGTGCCAGTAGTATTGGGCGGCTAAGCTCCTACAATGAGCAGTTCTTC. This sequence encodes CASSIGRLSSYNEQFF. Supplemented by reference TRBV19 and TRBJ2-1, the full variable domain reads DGGITQSPKYLFRKEGQNVTLSCEQNLNHDAMYWYRQDPGQGLRLIYYSQIVNDFQKGDIAEGYSVSREKKESFPLTVTSAQKNPTAFYLCASSIGRLSSYNEQFFGPGTRLTVL.

The J gene is TRBJ1-2, the V gene TRBV29-1, with TRBD1 as a possible D gene (6 bases). V lost 2 bases, J lost 4 bases, and 11 bases lay in between. Germline CDR1 is SQVTM and CDR2 is ANQGSEA. The CDR3 is 13 residues long. CDR3 amino acids: CSVERGLGYGYTF. The CDR3 DNA reads TGCAGCGTTGAACGGGGGCTCGGCTATGGCTACACCTTC.

This clonotype was seen a few times. V is TRBV10-3 and J is TRBJ1-6, with a weak D call TRBD1 (6 bases). CDR3 length equals 14 residues. The V end lost 4 bases, the J end lost 9 bases, and 13 bases lay between the germline ends. Germline CDR1 ENHRY, CDR2 SYGVKD. The CDR3 protein is CAISVSGVGSPLHF. DNA for the CDR3: TGTGCCATCAGTGTCTCAGGGGTAGGTTCACCCCTCCACTTT.

The gene calls are TRBV5-1 and TRBJ2-3; weak D call: TRBD2 (6 bases). Germline V CDR1 and CDR2: SGHRS, YFSETQ. The CDR3 is made up of 16 amino acids. Between the trimmed V and J ends, which lost 0 bases and 2 bases, there was a span of 13 bases. The CDR3 region is CASSLAVAALTDTQYF. The CDR3 DNA sequence: TGCGCCAGCAGCTTGGCCGTAGCGGCCCTCACAGATACGCAGTATTTT.

The chain joins TRBV4-2 to TRBJ2-5; a weak D match, TRBD1 (6 bases). This CDR3 region has 13 residues. Germline CDR1 reads LGHNA; CDR2 reads YNFKEQ. Trimming cost V 10 bases and J 6 bases, with 18 bases left between them. The CDR3 region has the DNA TGTGCCATGGGCTTTGCAGGGGAACAGACCCAGTACTTC. Protein sequence: CAMGFAGEQTQYF.

The chain has TRBV7-8 and TRBJ1-1; weak D call: TRBD1 (5 bases). V was pared by 5 bases and J by 11 bases, with 15 bases between. The CDR3 extends over 12 amino acids. Germline V gene lookup returns CDR1 SGHVS and CDR2 FQNEAQ. The CDR3 coding sequence is TGTGCCAGCAGCCCCTCGGGGCTGGTGGCTTTCTTT. Translating it yields CASSPSGLVAFF.

This clonotype was recorded only once. The CDR3 DNA follows: TGTGCCAGCAGCCAAGATCCGCAGGGGCGAACAGATACGCAGTATTTT. This codes for CASSQDPQGRTDTQYF. This chain joins TRBV4-2 and TRBJ2-3; tentative D call: TRBD1 (6 bases). V shed 0 bases and J shed 3 bases, with 13 bases lying between them. Germline CDR1 and CDR2: LGHNA and YNFKEQ. The CDR3 runs to 16 residues.

V usage is TRBV20-1 and J usage is TRBJ2-1; 11 positions match TRBD2. Germline CDR1 is DFQATT and CDR2 is SNEGSKA (reference sequence). The V segment lost 0 bases and the J segment 9 bases; nucleotides outside the gene matches: 13. This CDR3 region has 17 residues. CDR3 sequence reads: CSARDWGTSGPTGEQFF. The CDR3 coding sequence is TGCAGTGCTAGAGATTGGGGGACTAGCGGACCGACGGGTGAGCAGTTCTTC.

This clonotype was counted many times. The chain combines TRBV5-1 with TRBJ2-2; 7 bases line up with TRBD1. Looked up from germline, CDR1 is SGHRS and CDR2 is YFSETQ. The CDR3 has 21 residues. Trimming at V came to 4 bases and at J to 1 base, leaving 22 bases not matched to a gene. CDR3 sequence: CASSIGSLGTARALNTGELFF. CDR3 nucleotide sequence: TGCGCCAGCAGCATTGGAAGTTTGGGGACAGCGCGGGCCTTGAACACCGGGGAGCTGTTTTTT. The complete variable domain, with remaining parts taken from reference TRBV5-1 and TRBJ2-2, reads KAGVTQTPRYLIKTRGQQVTLSCSPISGHRSVSWYQQTPGQGLQFLFEYFSETQRNKGNFPGRFSGRQFSNSRSEMNVSTLELGDSALYLCASSIGSLGTARALNTGELFFGEGSRLTVL.

This chain connects TRBV28 to TRBJ2-7; D is ambiguous. V gave up 3 bases and J gave up 7 bases, with 10 bases separating them. Germline loops: CDR1 MDHEN, CDR2 SYDVKM. The CDR3 sequence is 12 residues long. CDR3 bases: TGTGCCAGCAGTTTGTCCGGTAGGGAGCAGTACTTC. Its protein is CASSLSGREQYF.

The chain links TRBV30 to TRBJ2-5; no reliable D call. Germline V gene sequence: CDR1 GTSNPN, CDR2 SVGIG (reference sequence). The germline V and J ends were trimmed by 2 bases and 4 bases, with 11 bases remaining between them. This CDR3 is 13 amino acids long. The CDR3 is CAWSTRHGETQYF. DNA of the CDR3: TGTGCCTGGAGTACCCGCCACGGAGAGACCCAGTACTTC.

This clonotype was recorded many times. The CDR3 bases are TGTGCCATCAGTGATAATATTGGTAGCTCCACAGATACGCAGTATTTT. Encoded protein: CAISDNIGSSTDTQYF. The rearrangement joins TRBV10-3 to TRBJ2-3; D remains unclear. Germline-derived CDR1 and CDR2 are ENHRY and SYGVKD. Trimming cost V 3 bases and J 2 bases, with 15 bases left between them. CDR3 length equals 16 residues.

The table lists this clonotype with a few counts. V usage is TRBV27 and J usage is TRBJ1-1, with 8 bases matching TRBD1. CDR1 and CDR2 from the germline V gene are MNHEY and SMNVEV (reference sequence). The CDR3 has 15 amino acids. V dropped 3 bases and J dropped 0; count of bases not matched to a gene: 3. The CDR3 loop is CASSFDRGLNTEAFF. The CDR3 DNA reads as TGTGCCAGCAGTTTCGACAGGGGATTGAACACTGAAGCTTTCTTT.

This clonotype was seen a few times. The V gene is TRBV19, the J gene TRBJ1-5; D call uncertain. CDR3 length: 15 residues. Germline CDR1 LNHDA, CDR2 SQIVND (reference sequence). Trimming pared 3 bases from V and 0 bases from J, leaving 9 bases between. DNA for the CDR3: TGTGCCAGTAGTATCGGGCAGGTTAGCAATCAGCCCCAGCATTTT. Its translation: CASSIGQVSNQPQHF. The entire variable domain, with the rest obtained from reference TRBV19 and TRBJ1-5, is as follows: DGGITQSPKYLFRKEGQNVTLSCEQNLNHDAMYWYRQDPGQGLRLIYYSQIVNDFQKGDIAEGYSVSREKKESFPLTVTSAQKNPTAFYLCASSIGQVSNQPQHFGDGTRLSIL.

This clonotype was counted only a few times. The CDR3 nucleotides read TGTGCCAGTAGTATGGGCCGGATAAAAGAGACCCAGTACTTC. This codes for CASSMGRIKETQYF. The rearrangement joins TRBV19 to TRBJ2-5; D gene unclear. Germline V gene lookup returns CDR1 LNHDA and CDR2 SQIVND (reference sequence). This CDR3 has 14 residues. V shed 3 bases and J shed 3 bases, with 11 bases lying between them. The full variable domain, rest sourced from reference TRBV19 and TRBJ2-5, is DGGITQSPKYLFRKEGQNVTLSCEQNLNHDAMYWYRQDPGQGLRLIYYSQIVNDFQKGDIAEGYSVSREKKESFPLTVTSAQKNPTAFYLCASSMGRIKETQYFGPGTRLLVL.

This clonotype was picked up many times. The CDR3 protein is CAISVRGDTGELFF. The CDR3 DNA follows: TGTGCCATCAGTGTTAGGGGAGACACCGGGGAGCTGTTTTTT. The V call is TRBV10-3, the J call TRBJ2-2; D may correspond to TRBD1 or TRBD2 (5 bases each). Germline CDR1 and CDR2: ENHRY and SYGVKD. This CDR3 has 14 amino acids. The germline V and J ends were trimmed by 4 bases and 3 bases, with 9 bases remaining between them.

The CDR3 DNA follows: TGTGCCAGCAGCTTAGTCCTAGCGGGGGCGCTAATAATCCAAGAGACCCAGTACTTC. This gives the protein CASSLVLAGALIIQETQYF. The J gene is TRBJ2-5, the V gene TRBV11-2; TRBD2 matches 10 bases. Germline lookup yields CDR1 SGHAT and CDR2 FQNNGV. This CDR3 has 19 amino acids. V dropped 1 base and J dropped 1; count of bases not matched to a gene: 12.